The 25 T cell receptor beta chains listed next were all sequenced from one sample in a study of post-analysis software for immune sequencing data. Study-level findings and limits: TRBV5-6, TRBV5-1 and TRBV20-1 belonged to a set of roughly 5 TRBV segments that were more frequent in patients than controls.

Presence of unique molecular identifiers characterized the TCR beta cDNA libraries. TCRdb passed the PCR reads through MiXCR, listing each CDR3 protein once. The repertoire holds 450,000 to 650,000 distinct CDR3 sequences, 40% to 50% seen once, with under 2% in the top ten. No antigens are known for them. Sequenced material: blood. The receptors stem from a girl aged 5-17 years with multiple sclerosis.

The chain has TRBV12-3 or TRBV12-4 and TRBJ2-4; no clear D. V lost 3 bases, J lost 7 bases, and 19 bases lay in between. This CDR3 has 16 amino acids. The CDR3 sequence is CASSFQAAQVVNIQYF. CDR3 nucleotides: TGTGCCAGCAGTTTCCAGGCGGCCCAGGTGGTCAACATTCAGTACTTC.

The chain combines TRBV20-1 with TRBJ2-3, with TRBD2 as a possible D gene (5 bases). This CDR3 is built from 13 residues. Germline V lookup: CDR1 DFQATT, CDR2 SNEGSKA (reference sequence). The V gene lost 7 bases and the J gene lost 2 bases, with 13 bases spanning the gap. The CDR3 region has the DNA TGCAGTGGCCTCGTAGCGCTCACAGATACGCAGTATTTT. Its protein is CSGLVALTDTQYF.

The chain recombines TRBV20-1 with TRBJ2-3; D uncertain. Between the trimmed V and J ends, which lost 0 bases and 1 base, there was a span of 14 bases. The CDR3 covers 16 residues. The germline CDR1 and CDR2 sequences are DFQATT and SNEGSKA (reference sequence). The CDR3 DNA sequence: TGCAGTGCTAGAGAGAAGCGCGCTCTGGGCACAGATACGCAGTATTTT. Protein product: CSAREKRALGTDTQYF.

The V call is TRBV7-9, the J call TRBJ1-5; 7 nucleotides line up with TRBD1. Per germline, CDR1 SEHNR and CDR2 FQNEAQ (reference sequence). The V segment lost 5 bases and the J segment 0 bases; nucleotides outside the gene matches: 4. The CDR3 consists of 15 residues. As DNA, the CDR3 is TGTGCCAGCAGCCACGGGACAGATAGCAATCAGCCCCAGCATTTT. It codes for CASSHGTDSNQPQHF.

V and J are TRBV2 and TRBJ1-3; D is uncertain. The CDR3 covers 13 residues. With 7 bases removed from V and 0 bases from J, the gap between germline ends came to 7 bases. CDR1 is SNHLY and CDR2 is FYNNEI in the germline V gene. The CDR3 DNA follows: TGTGCCAGCAACGGATTCTCTGGAAACACCATATATTTT. Translating it yields CASNGFSGNTIYF.

This clonotype was observed a handful of times. The genes are TRBV6-5 and TRBJ2-1, with 11 bases that match TRBD2. CDR1 and CDR2 (germline): MNHEY, SVGAGI. This CDR3 has 19 residues. The ends lost 1 base at V and 0 bases at J; junction bases unmatched: 8. The CDR3: CASSYWVAGGPSSYNEQFF. The CDR3 bases are TGTGCCAGCAGTTACTGGGTAGCGGGGGGGCCCAGCTCCTACAATGAGCAGTTCTTC.

The genes are TRBV29-1 and TRBJ1-1; tentatively, D is TRBD1 (6 bases). The CDR3 is made up of 15 amino acids. Germline values: CDR1 SQVTM, CDR2 ANQGSEA. V gave up 1 base and J gave up 4 bases, with 16 bases separating them. The CDR3, as DNA: TGCAGCGTTGAAGGTCAGGGGCTAGGATTCACTGAAGCTTTCTTT. The encoded protein is CSVEGQGLGFTEAFF.

This clonotype was detected a few times. Relative to the germline gene, one junction end is altered; a read error may explain this. V usage is TRBV7-2 and J usage is TRBJ1-2; unclear D gene. Germline CDR1 SGHTA, CDR2 FQGNSA. CDR3 length: 15 amino acids. The CDR3 region has the DNA TGTGCCAGCAGCTTAGGTAGTTCACAGTCCTATGGCTACACTTTC. Amino acids: CASSLGSSQSYGYTF.

This clonotype came up a few times. V is TRBV6-5 and J is TRBJ2-5, with 9 positions matching TRBD2. The J call is uncertain, as TRBJ2-7 better fits the DNA end. CDR1 is MNHEY, CDR2 SVGAGI, per germline. CDR3 size: 13 residues. DNA for the CDR3: TGTGCCAGCAGTTGGTCTAGCGGGAACGAGCAGTACTTC. Residues: CASSWSSGNEQYF.

V is TRBV4-1 and J is TRBJ2-7; tentatively, D is TRBD1 (5 bases). V was shortened by 4 bases and J by 2 bases, with 15 bases between the two germline ends. Germline CDR1 reads MGHRA; CDR2 reads YSYEKL. This CDR3 contains 15 residues. CDR3 in DNA: TGCGCCAGCAGCCGAGAAGGGGCAGCAACCTACGAGCAGTACTTC. It encodes CASSREGAATYEQYF.

This clonotype was observed many times. This chain joins TRBV29-1 and TRBJ2-7; D ambiguous. Trimming removed 7 bases at V and 5 bases at J, with 9 bases between. This CDR3 region has 10 residues. CDR1 is SQVTM, CDR2 ANQGSEA, per germline. CDR3 bases: TGCAGCGCTGGCGGCGACGAGCAGTACTTC. Translated: CSAGGDEQYF.

In nucleotides, the CDR3 is TGTGCCAGCAGCCAAGATTTTTACTCTGGGGCCAACGTCCTGACTTTC. It encodes CASSQDFYSGANVLTF. V and J are TRBV3-1 and TRBJ2-6, with D uncertain. This CDR3 comprises 16 residues. Germline V lookup: CDR1 LGHDT, CDR2 YNNKEL (reference sequence). The V end lost 0 bases, the J end lost 0 bases, and 6 bases lay between the germline ends.

This clonotype was recorded a few times. The rearrangement uses TRBV29-1 and TRBJ2-7; D is possibly TRBD2 (6 bases). The germline V gene has CDR1 SQVTM and CDR2 ANQGSEA. The length of the CDR3 is 15 residues. The V end lost 1 base, the J end lost 1 base, and 14 bases lay between the germline ends. DNA of the CDR3: TGCAGCGTTGAAGGGGGGGTCGGTCGTTCCTACGAGCAGTACTTC. Its protein product is CSVEGGVGRSYEQYF.

This clonotype has just a few counts. This rearrangement joins TRBV5-1 to TRBJ2-7, with D possibly matching TRBD1 (6 bases). The CDR3 runs to 15 residues. Germline V gene lookup returns CDR1 SGHRS and CDR2 YFSETQ. V gave up 0 bases and J gave up 2 bases, with 12 bases separating them. CDR3 bases: TGCGCCAGCAGCTTGGTCCCAGGGGAAGCCTACGAGCAGTACTTC. Protein sequence: CASSLVPGEAYEQYF.

This chain joins TRBV12-3 or TRBV12-4 and TRBJ2-3; 7 bases align to TRBD1. This CDR3 is built from 14 residues. J gave up 4 bases and V 6 bases, and 7 bases lay outside the gene matches. The CDR3 region has the DNA TGTGCCAGCAGCCAGGGGGTTTTCGCAGATACGCAGTATTTT. It yields the protein CASSQGVFADTQYF.

A single count supports this clonotype. This chain connects TRBV5-1 to TRBJ2-5, with no clear D. The tail of the sequence fits TRBJ2-7 better, so the J call may be wrong. Germline values: CDR1 SGHRS, CDR2 YFSETQ. The CDR3 totals 13 residues. CDR3 nucleotides: TGCGCCAGCAGCCACCTAGGACGGAACGAGCAGTACTTC. Translation: CASSHLGRNEQYF.

The V and J genes are TRBV20-1 and TRBJ2-7; D not certain. The J call may be in error: the DNA end matches TRBJ2-5 better. The germline V gene has CDR1 DFQATT and CDR2 SNEGSKA (reference sequence). This CDR3 is built from 12 residues. As DNA, the CDR3 is TGCAGTGCCCGGTTTGTTAGGGAGACCCAGTACTTC. It codes for CSARFVRETQYF.

The sample holds a few counts of this clonotype. The genes are TRBV7-2 and TRBJ1-5; D remains ambiguous. The germline V gene encodes CDR1 SGHTA and CDR2 FQGNSA. Trimming stripped 3 bases from V and 1 base from J, with 10 bases between. This CDR3 region has 15 residues. The DNA for the CDR3 is TGTGCCAGCAGCTTTGCTGGACGGAGCAATCAGCCCCAGCATTTT. This sequence encodes CASSFAGRSNQPQHF.

Only a few counts were recorded for this clonotype. J is TRBJ1-2 and V is TRBV12-3 or TRBV12-4, with a possible D match to TRBD1 (6 bases). There are 12 residues in the CDR3. V dropped 6 bases and J dropped 6 bases, with 11 bases sitting between them. The CDR3 sequence is CASSTGHHGYTF. In DNA, the CDR3 is TGTGCCAGCAGCACGGGACACCATGGCTACACCTTC.

This clonotype occurred a few times. The chain employs TRBV6-5 and TRBJ2-7, with 10 bases identical to TRBD2. The DNA end favors TRBJ2-5, so the J call may be wrong. Per germline, CDR1 MNHEY and CDR2 SVGAGI. The CDR3 is 16 amino acids. The CDR3 region is CASSSRGLAGVETQYF. CDR3 nucleotide sequence: TGTGCCAGCAGTTCCCGAGGGCTAGCGGGGGTGGAGACCCAGTACTTC.

The J gene is TRBJ2-1, the V gene TRBV7-9; no clear D. Germline-derived CDR1 and CDR2 are SEHNR and FQNEAQ (reference sequence). CDR3 length equals 13 residues. With 5 bases removed from V and 8 bases from J, the gap between germline ends came to 13 bases. Here the CDR3 reads CASSPQRSHEQFF. The CDR3 nucleotides are TGTGCCAGCAGCCCCCAGCGTTCTCATGAGCAGTTCTTC. The whole variable domain, filled in from reference TRBV7-9 and TRBJ2-1, reads DTGVSQNPRHKITKRGQNVTFRCDPISEHNRLYWYRQTLGQGPEFLTYFQNEAQLEKSRLLSDRFSAERPKGSFSTLEIQRTEQGDSAMYLCASSPQRSHEQFFGPGTRLTVL.

This clonotype showed up many times. The V gene is TRBV3-1, the J gene TRBJ1-2; 8 bases are a match to TRBD1. This CDR3 has 16 amino acids. CDR1 LGHDT and CDR2 YNNKEL come from the germline V gene (reference sequence). With V trimmed by 3 bases and J by 6 bases, 12 bases remained unmatched. Here the CDR3 DNA reads TGTGCCAGCAGCCACATGGACAGGGCATGGGGAAATGGCTACACCTTC. This sequence encodes CASSHMDRAWGNGYTF.

This clonotype was seen more than once but under ten times. V usage is TRBV5-1 and J usage is TRBJ1-1; no clear D. V was shortened by 4 bases and J by 2 bases, with 6 bases between the two germline ends. Germline V gives CDR1 SGHRS, CDR2 YFSETQ. The CDR3 sequence is 12 residues long. CDR3: CASSNVNTEAFF. CDR3 coding DNA: TGCGCCAGCAGCAACGTAAACACTGAAGCTTTCTTT.

The chain couples TRBV11-3 to TRBJ1-2, with D unresolved. The V end was cut by 4 bases, the J end by 2 bases, with 14 bases between. There are 15 residues in the CDR3. CDR1 and CDR2 (germline): SGHNT, YENEEA. The DNA of the CDR3 is TGTGCCAGCAGCTCACGGACTCTAGCAAACTATGGCTACACCTTC. It yields the protein CASSSRTLANYGYTF.

The sample holds a few counts of this clonotype. The V and J genes are TRBV10-2 and TRBJ1-2; D ambiguous. Per germline, CDR1 WSHSY and CDR2 SAAADI. The CDR3 has 15 amino acids. V shed 6 bases and J shed 5 bases, with 19 bases lying between them. The CDR3 coding sequence is TGCGCCAGCAGGGCCCGTGGGGTTCAAGTTTATGGCTACACCTTC. This gives the protein CASRARGVQVYGYTF.